This paragraph reports one TCR beta chain. The antigen it binds to is not known. Base quality data are lacking; no much larger clone is found one base away. This sample was included in a study of T cell changes during pregnancy in multiple sclerosis (dated by TCRdb to about 2019). Regarding the research as a whole: Changes in the T cell repertoire over the course of pregnancy were examined in this study in women with multiple sclerosis.

Trimming removed 4 bases from V and 9 bases from J, leaving 13 bases between the germline ends. Including cysteine and phenylalanine, the CDR3 has 14 amino acids. Just CDR3 DNA is preserved here, 42 bases in frame from base 1. Sequences MGHRA (CDR1) and YSYEKL (CDR2) are obtained from the germline V gene. Library construction relied on the immunoSEQ multiplex PCR assay. TCRdb retrieved this table from immuneACCESS and kept in-frame rearrangements only. Not all clones are present; in checked studies, unresolved V genes account for under half, and no reason is known for the remainder. A total of tens of thousands of clones appear in this sample, around 90% of them only once. The top ten clonotypes cover roughly 2.1% of the sample.

The sequence joins TRBV4-1 to TRBJ1-6, with no D gene named confidently. The sequence derives from a female donor in good health, enrolled as a control in a pregnancy study. The sample in question was peripheral blood, obtained in the second trimester of pregnancy. The CDR3 region has the sequence CASSPTASSSPLHF. The DNA sequence is as follows: TGCGCCAGCAGCCCCACCGCCAGTTCTTCACCCCTCCACTTT.